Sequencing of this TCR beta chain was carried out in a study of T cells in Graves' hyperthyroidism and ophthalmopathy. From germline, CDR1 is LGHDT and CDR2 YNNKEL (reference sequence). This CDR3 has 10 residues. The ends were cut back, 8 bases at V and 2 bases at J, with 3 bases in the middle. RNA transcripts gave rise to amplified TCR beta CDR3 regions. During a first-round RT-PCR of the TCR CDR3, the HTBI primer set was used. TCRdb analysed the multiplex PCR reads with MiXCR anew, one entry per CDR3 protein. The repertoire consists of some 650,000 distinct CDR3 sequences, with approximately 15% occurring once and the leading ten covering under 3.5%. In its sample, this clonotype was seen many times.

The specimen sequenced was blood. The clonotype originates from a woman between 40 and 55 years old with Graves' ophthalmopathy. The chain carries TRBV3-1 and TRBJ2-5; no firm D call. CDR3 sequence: CASAQETQYF. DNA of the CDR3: TGTGCCAGCGCGCAAGAGACCCAGTACTTC.